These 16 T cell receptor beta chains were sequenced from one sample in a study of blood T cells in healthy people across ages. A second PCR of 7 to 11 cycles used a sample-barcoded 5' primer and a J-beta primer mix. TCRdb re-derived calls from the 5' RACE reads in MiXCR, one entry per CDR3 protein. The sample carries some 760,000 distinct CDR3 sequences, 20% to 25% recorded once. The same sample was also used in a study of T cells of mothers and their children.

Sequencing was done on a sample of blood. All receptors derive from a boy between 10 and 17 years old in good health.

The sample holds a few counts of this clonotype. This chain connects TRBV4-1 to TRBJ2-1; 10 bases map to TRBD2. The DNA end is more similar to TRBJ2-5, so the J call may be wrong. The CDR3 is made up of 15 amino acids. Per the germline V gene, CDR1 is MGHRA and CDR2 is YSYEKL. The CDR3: CASSQVGLAQETQYF. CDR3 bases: TGCGCCAGCAGCCAAGTGGGACTAGCGCAAGAGACCCAGTACTTC.

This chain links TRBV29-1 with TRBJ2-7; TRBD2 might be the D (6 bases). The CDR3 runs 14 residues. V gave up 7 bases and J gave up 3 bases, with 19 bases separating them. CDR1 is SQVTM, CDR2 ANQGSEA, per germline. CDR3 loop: CSALPREDYYEQYF. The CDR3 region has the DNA TGCAGCGCCTTACCCCGTGAGGACTACTACGAGCAGTACTTC.

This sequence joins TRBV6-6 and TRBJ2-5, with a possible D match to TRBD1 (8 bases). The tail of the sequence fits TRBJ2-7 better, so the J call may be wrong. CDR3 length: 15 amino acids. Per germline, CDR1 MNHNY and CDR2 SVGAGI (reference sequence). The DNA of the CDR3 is TGTGCCAGCAGTTATAACGACAGGGGAGGGTACGAGCAGTACTTC. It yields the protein CASSYNDRGGYEQYF.

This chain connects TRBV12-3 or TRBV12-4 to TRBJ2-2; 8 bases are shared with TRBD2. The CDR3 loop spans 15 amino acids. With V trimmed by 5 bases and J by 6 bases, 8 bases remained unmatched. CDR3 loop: CASSQGTSGPGELFF. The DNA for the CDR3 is TGTGCCAGCAGTCAAGGGACTAGTGGGCCCGGGGAGCTGTTTTTT.

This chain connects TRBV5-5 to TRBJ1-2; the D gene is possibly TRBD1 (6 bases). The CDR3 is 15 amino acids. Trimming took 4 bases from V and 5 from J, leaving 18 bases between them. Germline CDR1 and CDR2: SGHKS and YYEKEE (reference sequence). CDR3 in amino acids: CASSPLQAGVYGYTF. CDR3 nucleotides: TGTGCCAGCAGCCCACTCCAGGCAGGGGTATATGGCTACACCTTC. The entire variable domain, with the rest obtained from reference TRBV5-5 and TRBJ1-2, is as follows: DAGVTQSPTHLIKTRGQQVTLRCSPISGHKSVSWYQQVLGQGPQFIFQYYEKEERGRGNFPDRFSARQFPNYSSELNVNALLLGDSALYLCASSPLQAGVYGYTFGSGTRLTVV.

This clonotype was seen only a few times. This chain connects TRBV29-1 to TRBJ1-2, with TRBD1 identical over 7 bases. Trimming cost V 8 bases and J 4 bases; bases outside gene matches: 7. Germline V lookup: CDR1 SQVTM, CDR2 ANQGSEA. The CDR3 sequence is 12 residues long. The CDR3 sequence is CSTADRSYGYTF. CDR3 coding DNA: TGCAGCACCGCGGACAGGAGCTATGGCTACACCTTC.

CDR3 residues: CATSEDRQGNYGYTF. The CDR3 nucleotides are TGTGCCACCAGTGAGGACCGACAGGGGAACTATGGCTACACCTTC. The chain recombines TRBV24-1 with TRBJ1-2, with TRBD1 identical over 8 bases. The CDR3 length is 15 residues. V lost 4 bases, J lost 2 bases, and 5 bases stayed unmatched. Germline CDR1 KGHDR, CDR2 SFDVKD.

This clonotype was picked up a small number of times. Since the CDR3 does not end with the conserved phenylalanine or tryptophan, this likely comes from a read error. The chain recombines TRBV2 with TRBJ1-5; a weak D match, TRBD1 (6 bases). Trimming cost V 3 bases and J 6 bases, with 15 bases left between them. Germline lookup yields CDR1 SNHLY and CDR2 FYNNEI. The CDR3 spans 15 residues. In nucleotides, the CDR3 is TGTGCCAGCAGTGATGATGCGGGGGCGGGTCAGCCCCAGCATCTT. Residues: CASSDDAGAGQPQHL.

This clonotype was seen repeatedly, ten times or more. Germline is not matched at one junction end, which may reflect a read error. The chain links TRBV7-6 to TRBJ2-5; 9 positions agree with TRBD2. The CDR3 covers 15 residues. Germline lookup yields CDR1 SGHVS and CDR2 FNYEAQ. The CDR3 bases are TGTGCTAGCAGCCTGACTAGCGGTTTCCAAGAGACCCAGTACTTC. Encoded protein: CASSLTSGFQETQYF.

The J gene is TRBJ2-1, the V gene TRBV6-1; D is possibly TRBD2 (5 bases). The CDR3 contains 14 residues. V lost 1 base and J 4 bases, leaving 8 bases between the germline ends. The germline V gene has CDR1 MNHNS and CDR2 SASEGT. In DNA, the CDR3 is TGTGCCAGCAGTGAAGTTCGCGGGTACAATGAGCAGTTCTTC. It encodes CASSEVRGYNEQFF.

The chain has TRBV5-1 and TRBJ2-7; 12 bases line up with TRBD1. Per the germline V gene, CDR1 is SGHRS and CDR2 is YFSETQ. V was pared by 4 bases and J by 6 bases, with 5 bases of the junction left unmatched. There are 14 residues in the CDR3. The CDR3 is CASSKGQGAVEQYF. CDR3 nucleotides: TGCGCCAGCAGCAAGGGACAGGGGGCGGTCGAGCAGTACTTC.

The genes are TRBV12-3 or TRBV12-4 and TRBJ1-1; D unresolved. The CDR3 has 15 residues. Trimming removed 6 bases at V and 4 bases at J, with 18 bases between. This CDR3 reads CASRSGQRMSTEAFF. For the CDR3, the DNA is TGTGCCAGCAGGTCCGGCCAGCGTATGAGCACTGAAGCTTTCTTT.

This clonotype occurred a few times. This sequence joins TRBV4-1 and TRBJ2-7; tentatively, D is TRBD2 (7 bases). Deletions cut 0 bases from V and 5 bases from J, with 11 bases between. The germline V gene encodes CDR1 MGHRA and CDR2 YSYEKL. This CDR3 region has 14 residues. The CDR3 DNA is TGCGCCAGCAGCCAAGATCGGGGGGCCGACGAGCAGTACTTC. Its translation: CASSQDRGADEQYF.

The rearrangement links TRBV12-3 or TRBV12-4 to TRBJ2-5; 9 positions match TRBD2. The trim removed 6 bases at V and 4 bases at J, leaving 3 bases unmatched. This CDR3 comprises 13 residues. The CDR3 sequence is CASRGAGGETQYF. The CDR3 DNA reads TGTGCCAGCAGGGGAGCGGGAGGAGAGACCCAGTACTTC.

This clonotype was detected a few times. The CDR3 nucleotides are TGTGCCAGCAGCCAAGATTATGCGACCCAGTACTTC. Its translation: CASSQDYATQYF. The V and J genes are TRBV4-2 and TRBJ2-7; no reliable D call. The end of the DNA fits TRBJ2-5 better, so the J call may be wrong. CDR1 and CDR2 (germline): LGHNA, YNFKEQ. CDR3 size: 12 residues.

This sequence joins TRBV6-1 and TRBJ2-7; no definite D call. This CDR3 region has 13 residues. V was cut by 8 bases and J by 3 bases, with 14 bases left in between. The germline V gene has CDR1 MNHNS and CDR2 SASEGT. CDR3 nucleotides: TGTGCCAGCCTGAACGGGTTACTCTACGAGCAGTACTTC. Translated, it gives CASLNGLLYEQYF.